Listed here are 9 T cell receptor beta chains from one sample, sequenced in a study of monozygotic twins with cystic fibrosis. Assay: immunoSEQ multiplex PCR; the TCRdb copy retains only in-frame clones and omits some. The sample shows about 29,000 clones, approximately 86% of them seen only once. Sequenced input: blood. The receptor set was obtained from a girl aged 2-10 years with cystic fibrosis.

The sample holds one count of this clone. This chain joins TRBV25-1 and TRBJ1-4; 10 nucleotides match TRBD1. CDR1 and CDR2 (germline): MGHDK, SYGVNS. Trimming took 7 bases from V and 6 from J; bases not matched to a gene: 2. This CDR3 comprises 13 residues. For the CDR3, the DNA is TGTGCCAGCACGGGACAGGGGTATGAAAAACTGTTTTTT. It is translated as CASTGQGYEKLFF.

The chain employs TRBV10-3 and TRBJ2-5; possible D gene TRBD1, 6 bases. Trimming stripped 2 bases from V and 2 bases from J, with 18 bases between. The V gene's germline CDR1 is ENHRY and CDR2 SYGVKD. The CDR3 sequence is 17 residues long. CDR3 protein: CAISEPSGWTVQETQYF. In DNA, the CDR3 is TGTGCCATCAGTGAGCCCTCCGGGTGGACAGTTCAAGAGACCCAGTACTTC.

This clone was counted a few times. The chain carries TRBV28 and TRBJ1-6; D gene unclear. The germline V and J ends were trimmed by 6 bases and 4 bases, with 13 bases remaining between them. The germline V gene has CDR1 MDHEN and CDR2 SYDVKM. The CDR3 runs 15 residues. As DNA, the CDR3 is TGTGCCAGCAGCACACTGGACGGTTATAATTCACCCCTCCACTTT. Residues: CASSTLDGYNSPLHF.

This chain links TRBV11-2 with TRBJ2-5; TRBD2 is a possible D gene (5 bases). Germline assignment: CDR1 SGHAT and CDR2 FQNNGV. Trimming shortened V by 5 bases and J by 1 base, and 11 bases separated the two germline ends. The CDR3 runs 14 residues. This chain's CDR3 is CASSPGLAQETQYF. The CDR3 DNA reads as TGTGCCAGCAGCCCCGGACTTGCCCAAGAGACCCAGTACTTC.

J is TRBJ1-2 and V is TRBV7-9; 9 bases match TRBD1. There are 17 residues in the CDR3. V lost 4 bases, J lost 1 base, and 10 bases stayed unmatched. CDR1 is SEHNR, CDR2 FQNEAQ, per germline (reference sequence). The CDR3, as DNA: TGTGCCAGCAGCTCTTCGCACAGGGGGCTACGTAACTATGGCTACACCTTC. This codes for CASSSSHRGLRNYGYTF.

This chain links TRBV15 with TRBJ2-7; 10 bases are shared with TRBD1. Germline V lookup: CDR1 LNHNV, CDR2 YYDKDF (reference sequence). Trimming took 3 bases from V and 3 from J; bases not matched to a gene: 5. CDR3 length equals 15 residues. The CDR3 coding sequence is TGTGCCACCAGCAGGAGGACAGGGGGTTTCTACGAGCAGTACTTC. Protein sequence: CATSRRTGGFYEQYF. The whole variable domain, remainder taken from reference TRBV15 and TRBJ2-7, is DAMVIQNPRYQVTQFGKPVTLSCSQTLNHNVMYWYQQKSSQAPKLLFHYYDKDFNNEADTPDNFQSRRPNTSFCFLDIRSPGLGDTAMYLCATSRRTGGFYEQYFGPGTRLTVT.

The gene calls are TRBV2 and TRBJ2-7, with TRBD2 identical over 9 bases. V shed 4 bases, J shed 3 bases, and the junction held 4 bases outside the gene matches. Germline V gene lookup returns CDR1 SNHLY and CDR2 FYNNEI. This CDR3 region has 14 residues. The CDR3 region is CASSALAGVYEQYF. CDR3 nucleotide sequence: TGTGCCAGCAGTGCTTTAGCGGGAGTCTACGAGCAGTACTTC.

The chain couples TRBV21-1 to TRBJ2-7; TRBD1 is the table's D call and was not checked against the DNA. TRBV21-1 is tagged as a pseudogene. The CDR3 consists of 15 residues. The CDR3 spells CASSTWTEESYEQYF. The CDR3 DNA reads TGTGCCAGCAGCACCTGGACAGAAGAATCCTACGAGCAGTACTTC.

The chain combines TRBV4-2 with TRBJ2-7, with 10 bases fitting TRBD2. The CDR3 runs 18 residues. After removal of 0 bases from V and 4 bases from J, the junction contained 12 bases not matched to a gene. CDR1 is LGHNA and CDR2 is YNFKEQ in the germline V gene. CDR3 nucleotide sequence: TGTGCCAGCAGCCAAGACGGGGGGGTAGGACTAGCGGTTTACGAGCAGTACTTC. Translation: CASSQDGGVGLAVYEQYF.